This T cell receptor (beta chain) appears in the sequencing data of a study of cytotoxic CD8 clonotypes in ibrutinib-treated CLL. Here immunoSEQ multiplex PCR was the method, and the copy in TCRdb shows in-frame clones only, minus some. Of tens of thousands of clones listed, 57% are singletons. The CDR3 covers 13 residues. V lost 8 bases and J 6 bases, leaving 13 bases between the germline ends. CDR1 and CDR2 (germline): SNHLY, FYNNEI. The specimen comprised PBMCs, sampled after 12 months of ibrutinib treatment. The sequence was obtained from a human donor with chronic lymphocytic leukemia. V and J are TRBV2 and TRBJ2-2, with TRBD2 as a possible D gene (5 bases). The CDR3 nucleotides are TGTGCCAGCTCCTCCGGGCGGGCCGGGGAGCTGTTTTTT. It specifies CASSSGRAGELFF.